The present TCR beta chain was sequenced within a study of T cell repertoires in cytomegalovirus infection. Study at large: Recently described HLA-C-restricted plus well-studied HLA-B-restricted CMV epitopes were used. In public TCR beta signatures, there were indications of both CMV infection and matching HLA type. Study-level points and caveats: CMV-specific HLA-C-restricted TCR beta clonotypes dominated the ex vivo response. Carriers of CMV plus the relevant HLA were identified by cumulative public TCR beta family frequency.

Trimming took off 11 bases at V and 3 bases at J, with 17 bases between the two ends. The CDR3 runs 14 residues. Germline V gives CDR1 SNHLY, CDR2 FYNNEI. Each CDR3 protein gets one entry after TCRdb re-called the reads with MiXCR. Among roughly 990,000 distinct CDR3 sequences, about a third were seen once, and the ten largest hold around an eighth. Points on this clonotype: The antigen is undetermined.

The sample consisted of cultured CD8+ T cells from PBMCs, taken from culture after CMV antigen stimulation. The chain carries TRBV2 and TRBJ2-1; D is uncertain. The sequence came from a human donor in good health (CMV status not recorded). Some clones in this sample may be carry-over from other donors' samples. The CDR3 sequence: CAVLVGQLYNEQFF. CDR3 nucleotide sequence: TGTGCCGTCCTTGTGGGTCAACTCTACAATGAGCAGTTCTTC.